A selection of T cell receptor beta chains follows, all from one sample in a study of cytomegalovirus exposure and HLA in healthy donors. Method: immunoSEQ multiplex PCR; TCRdb's copy keeps in-frame clones and lacks some. The sample lists under 200,000 clones; about 86% were seen once. The sequenced sample consisted of PBMCs. These receptors were collected from a woman aged 18-29 years in good health and CMV-seropositive. The CDR3 runs from the conserved cysteine through the conserved F or W. The order of the fields is J gene, D gene, clone size, V gene, CDR3 DNA, CDR3 protein. The D gene is left open where the match is weak. Rows give clone size only sometimes, using once, few, many, or a class for an expanded clone.

j_call: TRBJ2-3
d_call: -
clone_size: few
v_call: TRBV10-3
cdr3_nt: TGTGCCATCCTTCCGGACAGTAGCACAGATACGCAGTATTTT
cdr3_aa: CAILPDSSTDTQYF

j_call: TRBJ2-3
d_call: -
clone_size: -
v_call: TRBV9
cdr3_nt: TGTGCCAGCAGCGTCGGGGGAACTACAGATACGCAGTATTTT
cdr3_aa: CASSVGGTTDTQYF

j_call: TRBJ2-1
d_call: TRBD1
clone_size: -
v_call: TRBV6-1
cdr3_nt: TGTGCCGGGGTCCGGGACAGGACGTCCAATGAGCAGTTCTTC
cdr3_aa: CAGVRDRTSNEQFF

j_call: TRBJ1-1
d_call: -
clone_size: -
v_call: TRBV7-9
cdr3_nt: TGTTCCAGCAGCTTCTTTTGGACAGAGCCTAACACTGAAGCTTTCTTT
cdr3_aa: CSSSFFWTEPNTEAFF

j_call: TRBJ2-3
d_call: -
clone_size: -
v_call: TRBV6-1
cdr3_nt: TGTGCCAGCAGTGGGACAGAGACAGATACGCAGTATTTT
cdr3_aa: CASSGTETDTQYF

j_call: TRBJ1-2
d_call: TRBD1
clone_size: -
v_call: TRBV5-1
cdr3_nt: TGCGCCAGCAGCGACAGGGTGCCAGCGGGTGGCTACACCTTC
cdr3_aa: CASSDRVPAGGYTF

j_call: TRBJ2-3
d_call: TRBD2
clone_size: few
v_call: TRBV11-2
cdr3_nt: TGTGCCAGCAGCTTAGATCGCGGGGGGGCGTATACGCAGTATTTT
cdr3_aa: CASSLDRGGAYTQYF

j_call: TRBJ1-2
d_call: -
clone_size: -
v_call: TRBV30
cdr3_nt: TGTGCCTGGAGTGTACGTGGGGCCTATGGCTACACCTTC
cdr3_aa: CAWSVRGAYGYTF

j_call: TRBJ2-1
d_call: -
clone_size: -
v_call: TRBV7-5
cdr3_nt: TGTGTCAGAAGCCCGGGGGGCCTGAGTGAGCAGTTCTTC
cdr3_aa: CVRSPGGLSEQFF

j_call: TRBJ2-3
d_call: -
clone_size: -
v_call: TRBV7-8
cdr3_nt: TGTGCCAGCAGCTCCTGGGAGGAGGGGGGGACAGATACGCAGTATTTT
cdr3_aa: CASSSWEEGGTDTQYF

j_call: TRBJ2-5
d_call: TRBD2
clone_size: -
v_call: TRBV9
cdr3_nt: TGTGCCAGCAGCGTTGATCTAGCGGGGGGGCCAGAGACCCAGTACTTC
cdr3_aa: CASSVDLAGGPETQYF

j_call: TRBJ1-4
d_call: -
clone_size: -
v_call: TRBV28
cdr3_nt: TGTGCCAGCAAGTCAGGGGAGGAAAAACTGTTTTTT
cdr3_aa: CASKSGEEKLFF

j_call: TRBJ1-2
d_call: TRBD1
clone_size: -
v_call: TRBV19
cdr3_nt: TGTGCCAGTAGTATTAGACAGGGCCGTGGCTACACCTTC
cdr3_aa: CASSIRQGRGYTF

j_call: TRBJ1-1
d_call: -
clone_size: -
v_call: TRBV19
cdr3_nt: TGTGCCAGTAGCGGGGGGCAGATGAACACTGAAGCTTTCTTT
cdr3_aa: CASSGGQMNTEAFF

j_call: TRBJ2-1
d_call: -
clone_size: once
v_call: TRBV30
cdr3_nt: TGTGCCTGGAGTGTAGGGGTACCTTACAATGAGCAGTTCTTC
cdr3_aa: CAWSVGVPYNEQFF

j_call: TRBJ1-2
d_call: -
clone_size: -
v_call: TRBV7-2
cdr3_nt: TGTGCCAGCAGCTTGCGGGACGGGAGCTTCCGTAACTATGGCTACACCTTC
cdr3_aa: CASSLRDGSFRNYGYTF

j_call: TRBJ1-1
d_call: -
clone_size: -
v_call: TRBV28
cdr3_nt: TGTGCCAGCAGTTTATATCAGGATAAGAACACTGAAGCTTTCTTT
cdr3_aa: CASSLYQDKNTEAFF

j_call: TRBJ2-3
d_call: TRBD2
clone_size: -
v_call: TRBV7-2
cdr3_nt: TGTGCCAGCTGCCGAAACCCCAGGGGACTAGCGGGGGGAGCAGATACGCAGTATTTT
cdr3_aa: CASCRNPRGLAGGADTQYF

j_call: TRBJ2-7
d_call: TRBD2
clone_size: -
v_call: TRBV2
cdr3_nt: TGTGCCAGCAGGGGCCGGACTAGGTACTACGAGCAGTACTTC
cdr3_aa: CASRGRTRYYEQYF

j_call: TRBJ1-6
d_call: -
clone_size: -
v_call: TRBV18
cdr3_nt: TGTGCCAGCTCACAACGAGGGAGGTTCGATTCACCCCTCCACTTT
cdr3_aa: CASSQRGRFDSPLHF